The present entry profiles one TCR beta chain with its context. This entry is derived from a study of identical twins. MiXCR, applied by TCRdb to the 5' RACE reads, yields one record per CDR3 protein. The profile shows a few hundred thousand distinct CDR3 sequences, 24% of them singletons. The CDR3 runs 16 residues. Looked up from germline, CDR1 is SGHTS and CDR2 is YDEGEE. The ends lost 4 bases at V and 0 bases at J; junction bases unmatched: 9. These data also featured in a second study, about T cells expressing NK-cell markers. That work contributes: Seven HCMV-seropositive donors and one seronegative donor made up the eight sequenced donors. These clonotypes additionally ranked first within the CD3+CD56-NKG2C+ fraction of a few donors.

The sequencing input was CD4+ T cells sorted from blood. This TCR was sampled from a woman younger than 35 in good health. The V gene is TRBV5-8, the J gene TRBJ2-5, with 7 bases fitting TRBD2. The CDR3 sequence: CASSMGLADHQETQYF. The CDR3, as DNA: TGTGCCAGCAGCATGGGCCTAGCGGACCACCAAGAGACCCAGTACTTC.